The entry below describes one T cell receptor (beta chain). This entry comes from a study of regulatory T cells in long-lasting Graves disease. The TCR beta library used iRepertoire HTBI primers with Arm-PCR amplification of CDR3. From the multiplex PCR reads, TCRdb called clonotypes with MiXCR, one entry per CDR3 protein. In the table there are approximately 460,000 distinct CDR3 sequences, about a sixth of which are singletons. The time point: newly diagnosed GD, antithyroid drugs for less than 3 months. Preparation of the TCR library used RNA extracted from PBMCs. American Thyroid Association guidelines defined Graves' disease diagnosis. The data also belong to a second study, concerning T cells in Graves' hyperthyroidism and ophthalmopathy. That source notes: Exclusion followed for patients with uncontrolled infection, other autoimmune disease, pregnancy or lactation. The TCR CDR3 first-round RT-PCR relied on the HTBI primer set.

The sequence was obtained from a woman in her 30s with Graves disease. Sequenced material: peripheral blood mononuclear cells (PBMCs), taken at new diagnosis, from a patient treated with antithyroid drugs.

CDR3 in DNA: TGCGCCAGCAGCAGCAGGCTAGCGGGAGGTCGGGAGACCCAGTACTTC. This sequence encodes CASSSRLAGGRETQYF. V and J are TRBV5-1 and TRBJ2-5; TRBD2 matches 11 bases. Losses at the gene ends were 4 bases for V and 5 bases for J; bases not matched to a gene: 10. This CDR3 has 16 amino acids. Germline-derived CDR1 and CDR2 are SGHRS and YFSETQ.